This TCR beta chain was sequenced during a study of cytomegalovirus exposure and HLA in healthy donors. The CDR3 sequence is 16 residues long. The germline CDR1 and CDR2 sequences are SGHTA and FQGNSA. Trimming stripped 5 bases from V and 4 bases from J, with 18 bases between. With 60 Vbeta and 13 Jbeta primers, the PCR was carried out. TCRdb's table, derived via immunoSEQ multiplex PCR, lists solely in-frame clones and lacks some. This table holds approximately 130,000 clones, about 82% found once. Source material: PBMCs. The sequence was collected from a boy younger than 18 in good health and CMV-seronegative. The chain joins TRBV7-2 to TRBJ2-1; TRBD2 might be the D (6 bases). CDR3 amino acids: CASSLLRGRGYNEQFF. The CDR3 region has the DNA TGTGCCAGCAGCCTCCTCCGCGGGCGGGGATACAATGAGCAGTTCTTC.